This TCR beta chain was obtained from a study of regulatory T cells in long-lasting Graves disease (dated by TCRdb to 2020 to 2023). In terms of the full investigation: Antithyroid drugs had been taken for less than 3 months by newly diagnosed Graves' disease patients. TCR sequencing covered 13 persistent and approximately 20 newly diagnosed Graves' disease patients, around 33 samples in total. The study was registered as a clinical trial and conducted in China. This study used TCR sequencing and RNA sequencing of peripheral blood to compare persistent Graves' disease patients against newly diagnosed Graves' disease patients. Study-level results and caveats: Compared with newly diagnosed patients, patients with persistent Graves' disease had lower TCR Shannon entropy and fewer highly expanded clones, which suggests clonal expansion. The authors noted that the small sample size was a limitation that may lower accuracy. Patients with persistent disease shared more public clonotypes (over 2,500) than newly diagnosed patients did (approximately 990). Sequencing and analysis were restricted to the TCR beta chain. TRBV28, TRBJ1-2 and TRBJ2-5 were preferentially used in persistent disease, while TRBV20-1 and TRBJ2-1 were favored in newly diagnosed disease. Because the primary lesion, thyroid tissue, could not be accessed, the study looked at peripheral blood alone.

A remark on this clonotype: Its binding antigen is unknown. No much larger clone is present one base from it, and per-base qualities are unavailable.

Library generation was performed with multiplex PCR. This sample was sequenced with an Illumina HiSeq 4000. To build TCR beta libraries, CDR3 regions were amplified by Arm-PCR using iRepertoire HTBI primers. Before sequencing, the PCR products underwent gel purification. Per the authors' processing: Across samples, about 64 TRBV and 15 or so TRBJ segments were identified and used for gene usage analysis of CDR3 amino acid clonotypes. COPE and FqMerger were used to merge filtered high-quality paired reads into contigs. BLAST was used to align contigs to the IMGT TRBV, TRBD and TRBJ reference genes, and CDR3 was defined following IMGT. Highly expanded clones were defined as clonotypes with a frequency above 0.1%. Shannon entropy was used to measure repertoire diversity, and the Gini coefficient was used to measure V-J evenness. Clonotypes shared by more than one individual were considered public. Starting from the raw public reads, TCRdb applied fastp trimming at Q25, assembled clones with MiXCR and retained in-frame beta chains. Records with the same CDR3 protein are collapsed into one entry carrying the most frequent genes and DNA. The authors' filters were not applied to this entry. The sample includes roughly 560,000 distinct CDR3 sequences, with 16% observed a single time. The ten largest clones add up to about 25% of the sample.

Reading the germline V gene gives CDR1 MNHNS and CDR2 SASEGT. Relative to germline, V is missing 6 bases and J is missing 6 bases, with 12 bases of the junction outside any gene match. Inclusive of the bounding cysteine and phenylalanine, the CDR3 is 15 residues long. Kept here is only the CDR3 DNA, which spans 45 bases and is read in frame from base 1. What this sample's time point label stands for: newly diagnosed GD, antithyroid drugs for less than 3 months. For both TCR sequencing and RNA sequencing, RNA was extracted from PBMCs using TRIzol. Graves' disease was diagnosed according to American Thyroid Association guidelines. Patients for the study were recruited at an endocrinology department in Xi'an, China. Each patient gave approximately 10 milliliters of peripheral blood, collected in an EDTA anticoagulant tube. PBMCs were isolated by Ficoll Paque Plus density gradient separation without further T cell sorting. An Agilent 2100 Bioanalyzer and agarose gel were used to check RNA quality, and a NanoDrop 2000 was used to measure RNA concentration.

These data also featured in a second study, about T cells in Graves' hyperthyroidism and ophthalmopathy. According to the second study: A patient counted as having stable Graves' hyperthyroidism if no progression to ophthalmopathy occurred over 18 months of follow-up. Hyperthyroidism patients were newly diagnosed, with disease duration under 2 months, and aged 18 to 65 years. The study excluded patients with uncontrolled infections, other autoimmune diseases, pregnancy or lactation. Clinical symptoms, serum thyroxine and TRAb, thyroid ultrasound, and orbital computed tomography formed the basis for the diagnoses. A first-round RT-PCR of the TCR CDR3 used the HTBI primer set with the Qiagen OneStep RT-PCR kit. Most expanded thyroid clonotypes (frequency above 0.001) were also detected in blood, a finding suggesting that blood repertoires may reflect thyroid immune responses. A model built on a 13 V-J signature distinguished ophthalmopathy from stable hyperthyroidism, reaching around 90% sensitivity and around 82% specificity in cross-validation and 80%/75% in testing. In validation, the model predicted progression to ophthalmopathy with over 60% sensitivity and approximately 74% specificity, a median of 6.5 months before onset. A discovery cohort of about a hundred patients, fewer than 50 with Graves' ophthalmopathy and fewer than 65 with stable Graves' hyperthyroidism, was used to find distinguishing TCR V-J signatures. Prospective prediction of ophthalmopathy was tested in an independent validation cohort consisting of roughly 20 hyperthyroidism patients and approximately 16 patients who later progressed to ophthalmopathy. The 100 discovery patients were randomly divided into training and test sets at a 7:3 ratio. In addition, the study compared T-cell repertoires in thyroid tissue and in blood from six Graves' hyperthyroidism patients. Once sampling was done, hyperthyroidism patients were given methimazole at a starting dose of 30 mg daily, whereas ophthalmopathy patients were given high-dose intravenous methylprednisolone. Libraries were constructed in a second round of multiplex PCR, after which size selection and purification were carried out. The libraries were sequenced on an Illumina HiSeq2000 using paired-end 100 bp reads. Raw data were processed with SOAPnuke, discarding reads with adapters, uncalled bases, mean Phred below 15, or no exact constant-primer or identifier match. High-quality paired reads were merged with COPE v1.2.5, and unique nucleotide sequences were defined as clonotypes. MiTCR v1.1 was used to align the clonotypes against IMGT TRBV, TRBD and TRBJ reference segments. The analysis was restricted to V-J combinations with a frequency above 0.0001, which together covered 99% to 99.2% of the repertoires. A TCS score was defined as the ratio of F50 (clonal expansion) to E x V (chaos), with BLOSUM62-based TCRdist applied between CDR3 peptides within each V-J. Welch's t-statistics and random forest reduced roughly 500 V-J features to 10 to 15, which were used in a naive Bayes classifier (R e1071). Sample size was not statistically predetermined, and investigators were not blinded to group allocation. According to the paper, TCR Vbeta CDR3 sequencing was carried out on 135 peripheral blood samples, which came from over 40 ophthalmopathy, around 75 hyperthyroidism and 17 progressor patients.

The input for sequencing was peripheral blood mononuclear cells (PBMCs), taken at new diagnosis, from a patient treated with antithyroid drugs. The clonotype originates from a woman aged 35-60 years with Graves disease. Donor details come from another sample of the same person, matched by shared clones. The V and J segments used are TRBV6-1 and TRBJ1-1, with TRBD1 identical over 8 junction bases. The DNA sequence is given as TGTGCCAGCAGGCCCTCGACAGGGGAATATGCTGAAGCTTTCTTT. This sequence encodes CASRPSTGEYAEAFF.